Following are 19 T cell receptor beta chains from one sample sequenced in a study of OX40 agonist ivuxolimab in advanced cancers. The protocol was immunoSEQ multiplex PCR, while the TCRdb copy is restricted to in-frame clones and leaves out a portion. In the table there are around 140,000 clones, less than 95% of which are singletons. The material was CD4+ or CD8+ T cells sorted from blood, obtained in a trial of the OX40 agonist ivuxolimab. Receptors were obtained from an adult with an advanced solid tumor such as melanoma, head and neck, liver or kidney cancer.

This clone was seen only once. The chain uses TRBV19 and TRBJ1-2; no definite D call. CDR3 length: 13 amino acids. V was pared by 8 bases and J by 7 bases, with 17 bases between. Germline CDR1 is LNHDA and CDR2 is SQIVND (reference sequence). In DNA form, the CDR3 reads TGTGCCAGTCAGGACGGCGGATTTGTTGGCTACACCTTC. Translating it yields CASQDGGFVGYTF.

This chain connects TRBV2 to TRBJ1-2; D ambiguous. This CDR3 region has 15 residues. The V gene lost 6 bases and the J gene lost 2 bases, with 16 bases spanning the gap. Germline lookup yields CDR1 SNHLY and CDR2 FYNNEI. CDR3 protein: CASRFPRSDNYGYTF. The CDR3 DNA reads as TGTGCCAGCAGGTTCCCCCGGTCAGACAACTATGGCTACACCTTC.

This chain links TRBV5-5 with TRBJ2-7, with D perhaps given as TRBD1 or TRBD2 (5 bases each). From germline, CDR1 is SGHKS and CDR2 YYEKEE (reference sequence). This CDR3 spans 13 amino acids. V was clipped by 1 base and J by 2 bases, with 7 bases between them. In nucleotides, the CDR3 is TGTGCCAGCAGCTTGTCGGGGCCCTACGAGCAGTACTTC. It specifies CASSLSGPYEQYF.

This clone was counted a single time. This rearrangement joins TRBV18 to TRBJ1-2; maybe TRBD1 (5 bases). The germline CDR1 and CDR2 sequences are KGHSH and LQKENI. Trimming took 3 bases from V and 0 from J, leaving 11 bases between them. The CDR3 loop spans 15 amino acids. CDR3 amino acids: CASSPAGTANYGYTF. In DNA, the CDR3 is TGTGCCAGCTCACCGGCCGGGACGGCTAACTATGGCTACACCTTC.

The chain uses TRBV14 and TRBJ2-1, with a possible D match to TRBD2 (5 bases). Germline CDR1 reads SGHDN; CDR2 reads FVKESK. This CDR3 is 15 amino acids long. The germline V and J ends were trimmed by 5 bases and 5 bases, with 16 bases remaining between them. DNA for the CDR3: TGTGCCAGCAGCTTTCCGGCCTACGGGGACAATGAGCAGTTCTTC. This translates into CASSFPAYGDNEQFF.

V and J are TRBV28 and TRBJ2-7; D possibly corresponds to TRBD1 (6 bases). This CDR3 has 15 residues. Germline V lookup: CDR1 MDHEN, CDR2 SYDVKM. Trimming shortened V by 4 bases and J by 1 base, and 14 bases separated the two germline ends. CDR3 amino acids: CASSSSGTKSYEQYF. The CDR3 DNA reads TGTGCCAGCAGTTCTTCCGGGACAAAGTCCTACGAGCAGTACTTC. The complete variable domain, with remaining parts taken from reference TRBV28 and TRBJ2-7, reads DVKVTQSSRYLVKRTGEKVFLECVQDMDHENMFWYRQDPGLGLRLIYFSYDVKMKEKGDIPEGYSVSREKKERFSLILESASTNQTSMYLCASSSSGTKSYEQYFGPGTRLTVT.

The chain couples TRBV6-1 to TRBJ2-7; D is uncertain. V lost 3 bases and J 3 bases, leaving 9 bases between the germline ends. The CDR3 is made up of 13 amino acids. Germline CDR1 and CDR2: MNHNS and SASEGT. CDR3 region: CASSENIVYEQYF. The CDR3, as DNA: TGTGCCAGCAGTGAGAATATAGTCTACGAGCAGTACTTC.

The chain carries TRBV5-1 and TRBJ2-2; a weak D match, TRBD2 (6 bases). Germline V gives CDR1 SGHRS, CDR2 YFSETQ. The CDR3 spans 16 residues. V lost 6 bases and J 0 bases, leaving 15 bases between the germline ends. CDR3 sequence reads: CASNPRVAANTGELFF. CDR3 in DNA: TGCGCCAGCAACCCCCGAGTAGCGGCGAACACCGGGGAGCTGTTTTTT.

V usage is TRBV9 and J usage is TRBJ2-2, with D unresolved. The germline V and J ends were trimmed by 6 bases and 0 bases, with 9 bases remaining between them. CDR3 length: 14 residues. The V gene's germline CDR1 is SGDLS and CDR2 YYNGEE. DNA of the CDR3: TGTGCCAGCAACAGAGACGCGAACACCGGGGAGCTGTTTTTT. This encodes CASNRDANTGELFF.

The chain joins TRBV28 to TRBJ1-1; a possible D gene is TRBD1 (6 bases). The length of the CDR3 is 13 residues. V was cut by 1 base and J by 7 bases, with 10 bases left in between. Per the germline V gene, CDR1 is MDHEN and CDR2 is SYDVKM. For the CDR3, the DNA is TGTGCCAGCAGTTTATTAAGGGACATTGAAGCTTTCTTT. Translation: CASSLLRDIEAFF.

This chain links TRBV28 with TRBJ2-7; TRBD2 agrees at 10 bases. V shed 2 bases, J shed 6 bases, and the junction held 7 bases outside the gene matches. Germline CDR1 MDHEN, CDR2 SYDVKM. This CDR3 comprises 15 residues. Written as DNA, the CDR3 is TGTGCCAGCAGTTTACTAGCGGGAGACCCTGTCGAGCAGTACTTC. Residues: CASSLLAGDPVEQYF. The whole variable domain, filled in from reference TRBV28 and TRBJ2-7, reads DVKVTQSSRYLVKRTGEKVFLECVQDMDHENMFWYRQDPGLGLRLIYFSYDVKMKEKGDIPEGYSVSREKKERFSLILESASTNQTSMYLCASSLLAGDPVEQYFGPGTRLTVT.

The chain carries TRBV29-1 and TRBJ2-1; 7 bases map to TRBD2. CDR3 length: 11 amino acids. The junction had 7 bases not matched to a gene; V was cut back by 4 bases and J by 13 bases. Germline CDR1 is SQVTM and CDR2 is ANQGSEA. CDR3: CSVGEGRGQFF. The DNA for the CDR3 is TGCAGCGTTGGGGAGGGAAGGGGTCAGTTCTTC.

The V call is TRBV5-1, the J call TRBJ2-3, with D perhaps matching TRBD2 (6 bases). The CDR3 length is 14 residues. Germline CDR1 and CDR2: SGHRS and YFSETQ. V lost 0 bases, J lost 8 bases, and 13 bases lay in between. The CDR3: CASSLVEGLSTQYF. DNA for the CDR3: TGCGCCAGCAGCTTGGTGGAGGGCTTATCTACGCAGTATTTT.

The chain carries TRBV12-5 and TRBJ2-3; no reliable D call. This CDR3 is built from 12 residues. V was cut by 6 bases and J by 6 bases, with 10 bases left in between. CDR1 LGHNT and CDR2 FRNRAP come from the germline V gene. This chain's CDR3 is CASGGPDDTQYF. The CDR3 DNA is TGTGCTAGTGGAGGGCCTGACGATACGCAGTATTTT.

The CDR3 nucleotides are TGTGCCAGTAGTCGAAGACTAGCGCATGAGCAGTTCTTC. Translated: CASSRRLAHEQFF. The V and J genes are TRBV19 and TRBJ2-1; 8 bases align to TRBD2. The V gene end was trimmed by 5 bases and the J gene end by 8 bases; junction bases not matched to a gene: 5. In germline, CDR1 is LNHDA, CDR2 SQIVND (reference sequence). This CDR3 is built from 13 residues.

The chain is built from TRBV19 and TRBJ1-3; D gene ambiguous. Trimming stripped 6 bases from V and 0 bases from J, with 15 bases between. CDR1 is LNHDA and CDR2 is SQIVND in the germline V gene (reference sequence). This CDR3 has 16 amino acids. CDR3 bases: TGTGCCAGTAGAAAGCACCTTGGTCTCTCTGGAAACACCATATATTTT. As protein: CASRKHLGLSGNTIYF.

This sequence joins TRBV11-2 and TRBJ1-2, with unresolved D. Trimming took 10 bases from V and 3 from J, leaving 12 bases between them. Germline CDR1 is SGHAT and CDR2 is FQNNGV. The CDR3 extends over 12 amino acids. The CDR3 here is CAIATEDYGYTF. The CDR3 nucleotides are TGTGCCATCGCAACGGAAGACTATGGCTACACCTTC.

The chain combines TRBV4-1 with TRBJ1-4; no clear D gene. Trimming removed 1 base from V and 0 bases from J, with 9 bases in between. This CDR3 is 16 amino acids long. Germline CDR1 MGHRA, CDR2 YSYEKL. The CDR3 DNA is TGCGCCAGCAGCCAAGGGACGGTTGCAACTAATGAAAAACTGTTTTTT. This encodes CASSQGTVATNEKLFF.

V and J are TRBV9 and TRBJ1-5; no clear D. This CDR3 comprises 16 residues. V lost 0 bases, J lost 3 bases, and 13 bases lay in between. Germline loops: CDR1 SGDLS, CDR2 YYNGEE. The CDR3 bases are TGTGCCAGCAGCGTAGTGGGTTTGCAGGTCAATCAGCCCCAGCATTTT. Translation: CASSVVGLQVNQPQHF.